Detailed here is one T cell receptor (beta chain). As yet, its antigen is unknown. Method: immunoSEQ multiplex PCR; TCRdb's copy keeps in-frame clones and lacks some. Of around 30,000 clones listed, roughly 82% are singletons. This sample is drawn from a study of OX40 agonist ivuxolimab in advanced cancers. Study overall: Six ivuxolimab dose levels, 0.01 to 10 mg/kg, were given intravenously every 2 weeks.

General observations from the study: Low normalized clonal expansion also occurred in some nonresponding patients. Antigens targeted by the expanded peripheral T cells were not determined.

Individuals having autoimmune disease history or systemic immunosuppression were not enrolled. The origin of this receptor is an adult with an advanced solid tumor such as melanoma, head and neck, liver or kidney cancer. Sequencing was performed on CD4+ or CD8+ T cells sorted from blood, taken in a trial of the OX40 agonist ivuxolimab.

The CDR3 bases are TGTGCCAGCAGTTACTCTTATAGCTCCTACGAGCAGTACTTC. It codes for CASSYSYSSYEQYF. The chain joins TRBV6-5 to TRBJ2-7; D uncertain. The CDR3 runs 14 residues. Trimming shortened V by 0 bases and J by 0 bases, and 6 bases separated the two germline ends. CDR1 MNHEY and CDR2 SVGAGI come from the germline V gene.